The source of this T cell receptor (beta chain) is a study of blood T cell repertoires in COVID-19. Germline CDR1 reads SGHRS; CDR2 reads YFSETQ. CDR3 size: 16 residues. Trimming stripped 2 bases from V and 0 bases from J, with 12 bases between. The participants were between 18 and 89 years old and came from about two dozen US areas. Clinical histories supplied by participants themselves formed the basis of cohort assignment. In the source study's methods: Reference gene primer amplification in the assay estimated nucleated cell counts. Here immunoSEQ multiplex PCR was the method, and the copy in TCRdb shows in-frame clones only, minus some. The V and J calls and clone size come from that table; D and trimming were worked out from the DNA. The sample contains about 190,000 clones, about 82% of which appear only once.

Sequencing was carried out using PBMCs or T cells enriched from blood (not recorded which). The chain has TRBV5-1 and TRBJ1-5, with D perhaps matching TRBD1 (6 bases). This clonotype was sampled from a man aged 40-50 years with acute COVID-19. CDR3 sequence: CASSLGGVNSNQPQHF. CDR3 bases: TGCGCCAGCAGCTTAGGGGGGGTTAATAGCAATCAGCCCCAGCATTTT.